This paragraph reports one T cell receptor beta chain. This specimen comes from a study of T cell changes during pregnancy in multiple sclerosis. Method: immunoSEQ multiplex PCR; TCRdb's copy keeps in-frame clones and lacks some. The sample lists 30,000 or so clones; around 85% were seen once. J lost 3 bases, V lost 4 bases, and 7 bases had no gene match. The CDR3 loop spans 16 amino acids. Germline V gene sequence: CDR1 SGHNT, CDR2 YYREEE (reference sequence). The chain uses TRBV5-4 and TRBJ2-2; 9 bases match TRBD1. The sample was CD8+ T cells from peripheral blood mononuclear cells, taken after pregnancy. The clonotype originates from a female donor with multiple sclerosis, enrolled in a pregnancy study. The CDR3 spells CASSLGQGLDTGELFF. The CDR3 DNA sequence: TGTGCCAGCAGCCTTGGACAGGGGCTAGACACCGGGGAGCTGTTTTTT.